This is a list of T cell receptor beta chains from one sample in a study of early stage breast cancer tumors. Some clones are missing from TCRdb's copy, which holds only in-frame ones; the method was immunoSEQ multiplex PCR. This sample has some 35,000 clones, with roughly 72% found just once. The sample consisted of blood. The receptors derive from a person between 55 and 70 years old with breast cancer. Both conserved end residues are part of each CDR3. D genes are given only for firm matches. Clone size is given for some rows only: seen once, a few or many times, or a class if the clone is expanded.

V: TRBV11-2; J: TRBJ1-2; size: NA; D: NA; DNA: TGTGCCAGCAGCTCAACAGGGAAGGGGAACTATGGCTACACCTTC; CDR3: CASSSTGKGNYGYTF
V: TRBV5-8; J: TRBJ1-2; size: NA; D: NA; DNA: TGTGCCAGCCAAAAGGCCCCAGTCTATGGCTACACCTTC; CDR3: CASQKAPVYGYTF
V: TRBV6-5; J: TRBJ2-7; size: NA; D: TRBD1; DNA: TGTGCCAGCAGTGAACAGGGGGTCTCCTACGAGCAGTACTTC; CDR3: CASSEQGVSYEQYF
V: TRBV5-4; J: TRBJ1-2; size: NA; D: TRBD1; DNA: TGTGCCAGCAGCTTGGGAAAGGGGGCGCGGAACTATGGCTACACCTTC; CDR3: CASSLGKGARNYGYTF
V: TRBV4-1; J: TRBJ1-2; size: NA; D: NA; DNA: TGCGCCAGCAGCCAAGGGGCAGAACCATATGGCTACACCTTC; CDR3: CASSQGAEPYGYTF
V: TRBV7-7; J: TRBJ2-5; size: NA; D: TRBD2; DNA: TGTGCTAGCAGTCCGGGGGGGAACGCAGAGACCCAGTACTTC; CDR3: CASSPGGNAETQYF
V: TRBV5-1; J: TRBJ1-2; size: few; D: TRBD1; DNA: TGCGCCAGCAGCCCCAGGGACAGGGCAACCTATGGCTACACCTTC; CDR3: CASSPRDRATYGYTF
V: TRBV15; J: TRBJ2-3; size: NA; D: NA; DNA: TGTGCCACCAGCAGAGGAGTGGGACTCCGCACAGATACGCAGTATTTT; CDR3: CATSRGVGLRTDTQYF
V: TRBV6-6; J: TRBJ2-5; size: NA; D: TRBD2; DNA: TGTGCCAGCAGTTACGGGGGTCTGCGGGAGTTGGAGACCCAGTACTTC; CDR3: CASSYGGLRELETQYF
V: TRBV9; J: TRBJ2-7; size: few; D: TRBD1; DNA: TGTGCCAGCAGCGTAGCTTATAGACAGGGACCATCCTACGAGCAGTACTTC; CDR3: CASSVAYRQGPSYEQYF
V: TRBV4-2; J: TRBJ2-1; size: NA; D: NA; DNA: TGTGCCAGCAGCCAAGAGAAGAGTACTGAGCAGTTCTTC; CDR3: CASSQEKSTEQFF
V: TRBV9; J: TRBJ1-3; size: NA; D: NA; DNA: TGTGCCAGCAGCGCCCTAGAGAGTGCTGGAAACACCATATATTTT; CDR3: CASSALESAGNTIYF
V: TRBV2; J: TRBJ1-3; size: NA; D: NA; DNA: TGTGCCAGCAGTCCGGGACTCGGAAACACCATATATTTT; CDR3: CASSPGLGNTIYF
V: TRBV27; J: TRBJ1-2; size: NA; D: TRBD1; DNA: TGTGCCAGCAGTCCCTCGGGGACAGGGGTCTATGGCTACACCTTC; CDR3: CASSPSGTGVYGYTF
V: TRBV5-5; J: TRBJ1-1; size: NA; D: NA; DNA: TGTGCCAGCAGCCGCCAGGTGGGGGTACCTGAAGCTTTCTTT; CDR3: CASSRQVGVPEAFF
V: TRBV11-1; J: TRBJ2-7; size: NA; D: NA; DNA: TGTGCCAGCAGTTGGTCCCGAGACGAGCAGTACTTC; CDR3: CASSWSRDEQYF
V: TRBV2; J: TRBJ1-2; size: few; D: NA; DNA: TGTGCCAGCAGTGAAGCAGGGAATCCCTATGGCTACACCTTC; CDR3: CASSEAGNPYGYTF
V: TRBV6-4; J: TRBJ1-1; size: NA; D: NA; DNA: TGTGCCAGCAGTGGGGGAACAGAGAACACTGAAGCTTTCTTT; CDR3: CASSGGTENTEAFF
V: TRBV2; J: TRBJ2-3; size: few; D: TRBD2; DNA: TGTGCCAGCAGTTCTAGCGGGGTTAGCACAGATACGCAGTATTTT; CDR3: CASSSSGVSTDTQYF
V: TRBV14; J: TRBJ2-7; size: NA; D: TRBD1; DNA: TGTGCCAGCAGAAGACAGGGCCCCTACGAGCAGTACTTC; CDR3: CASRRQGPYEQYF
V: TRBV7-8; J: TRBJ2-2; size: NA; D: NA; DNA: TGTGCCAGCAGCCGTGGATGGGGGAACACCGGGGAGCTGTTTTTT; CDR3: CASSRGWGNTGELFF
V: TRBV4-2; J: TRBJ1-1; size: NA; D: NA; DNA: TGTGCCAGCAGCCAAGATGTGAGGGCAGGTGCGGAAGCTTTCTTT; CDR3: CASSQDVRAGAEAFF
V: TRBV6-1; J: TRBJ1-2; size: NA; D: TRBD1; DNA: TGTGCCAGCAGTACCCCCTCGGGACAGATATTTGGCTACACCTTC; CDR3: CASSTPSGQIFGYTF
V: TRBV6-5; J: TRBJ1-6; size: NA; D: NA; DNA: TGTGCCACCCGACAGACTAATTCACCCCTCCACTTT; CDR3: CATRQTNSPLHF
V: TRBV19; J: TRBJ1-5; size: NA; D: NA; DNA: TGTGCCAGTAGCGTTACCTACAGGATAAATCAGCCCCAGCATTTT; CDR3: CASSVTYRINQPQHF